This TCR beta chain was sequenced during a study of T cells in Graves' hyperthyroidism and ophthalmopathy. Overall study findings and caveats: Among thyroid clonotypes expanded above 0.001, most also appeared in blood.

Amplified TCR beta CDR3 regions came from RNA transcripts. TCR CDR3 regions were first amplified by RT-PCR with HTBI primers. MiXCR, applied by TCRdb to the multiplex PCR reads, yields one record per CDR3 protein. The table records approximately 510,000 distinct CDR3 sequences, 40% to 50% of them present only once. V was trimmed by 8 bases and J by 4 bases, leaving 17 bases between them. The CDR3 is 13 residues long. Germline loops: CDR1 SQVTM, CDR2 ANQGSEA. Only a few counts were recorded for this clonotype. Its antigen is still unknown. This TCR came from an adult woman with Graves' disease, either hyperthyroidism or ophthalmopathy (not recorded which). What was sequenced was peripheral blood or thyroid tissue (not recorded which). The chain employs TRBV29-1 and TRBJ2-5; D is ambiguous. Here the CDR3 reads CSLIPGLGETQYF. CDR3 bases: TGCAGCTTAATACCAGGCCTGGGAGAGACCCAGTACTTC.